These T cell receptor beta chains were read from a single sample in a study of blood T cell repertoires in COVID-19. Profiling relied on immunoSEQ multiplex PCR, and the TCRdb table lists in-frame clones only, not all of them. The data contain about 39,000 clones, 65% to 90% of them singletons. Source material: peripheral blood. Every receptor here comes from a human donor in a cohort sampled during active COVID-19. Each CDR3 is given with its conserved first and last residue.

length	V	CDR3
19	TRBV7-9	CASSYFFSPSGGSQETQYF
15	TRBV5-6	CASSLPGHIFAEQYF
17	TRBV15	CATSTRDRGFRNEKLFF
13	TRBV5-1	CASSSSQGASYTF
13	TRBV12-3/TRBV12-4	CASSFPRTDPSTF
14	TRBV29-1	CSVTSGQVDSPQHF
15	TRBV29-1	CSVGLGQSMNTEAFF
13	TRBV2	CASSPQARETQYF
15	TRBV30	CAWSVQGSLNTEAFF
16	TRBV7-2	CASSLDSGRTYNEQFF
13	TRBV11-2	CASSLDDRVVAFF
13	TRBV6-5	CASSIGLQTKAFF
14	TRBV5-1	CASSFGGRGTEAFF
16	TRBV10-3	CAVAQGLAGVEDTQYF
15	TRBV7-2	CASSARDRHYNEQFF
14	TRBV27	CASSLSPGNQPQHF
16	TRBV7-8	CASSLRAGTGYNEQFF
18	TRBV10-3	CAISEPSFRQHGTGELFF
16	TRBV7-3	CASSLKRASGTDEQFF
15	TRBV9	CASSLGHGNNEKLFF
16	TRBV27	CASSLSVLSSYNEQFF
14	TRBV11-2	CASSPGQVVTEAFF
18	TRBV5-1	CASSPSGGAGTGANVLTF
16	TRBV5-4	CASSNPGTSNTGELFF
17	TRBV21-1	CASSKAWTGTGNYGYTF
15	TRBV7-8	CASSPGTSGRDTQYF
14	TRBV2	CASSPGTGSYEQYF